Each of the 29 T cell receptor beta chains below was sequenced from the same sample in a study of blood T cells in healthy people across ages. Sample-barcoded 5' priming and a J-beta primer mix drove a second PCR of 7 to 11 cycles. TCRdb reprocessed the 5' RACE reads via MiXCR and lists one record per CDR3 protein. The sample includes 910,000 or so distinct CDR3 sequences, roughly 51% of them seen just once. Sequencing used blood. The receptors here all came from a woman in her sixties or seventies in good health.

The J gene is TRBJ1-4, the V gene TRBV10-3, with TRBD1 matching over 7 bases. V lost 2 bases and J lost 5; bases outside the gene matches: 8. The CDR3 has 16 residues. The germline CDR1 and CDR2 sequences are ENHRY and SYGVKD. The DNA of the CDR3 is TGTGCCATCAGTGAGGGTAGGGGGCAGTCGAATGAAAAACTGTTTTTT. Protein product: CAISEGRGQSNEKLFF.

This clonotype was seen a handful of times. This sequence joins TRBV29-1 and TRBJ1-5, with 10 bases aligning to TRBD1. The germline gives CDR1 SQVTM, CDR2 ANQGSEA. The length of the CDR3 is 14 residues. Here the CDR3 DNA reads TGCAGGGACAGGGGGGGCGATGGGAATCAGCCCCAGCATTTT. It encodes CRDRGGDGNQPQHF.

There are many counts of this clonotype. The gene calls are TRBV24-1 and TRBJ2-3; 8 bases align to TRBD2. The ends lost 4 bases at V and 1 base at J; junction bases unmatched: 6. Germline V lookup: CDR1 KGHDR, CDR2 SFDVKD. The CDR3 consists of 16 residues. CDR3 region: CATSETAGDGTDTQYF. The CDR3 coding sequence is TGTGCCACCAGTGAAACAGCGGGAGACGGCACAGATACGCAGTATTTT.

This rearrangement joins TRBV7-2 to TRBJ1-4; a weak D match, TRBD1 (5 bases). There are 14 residues in the CDR3. Germline CDR1 is SGHTA and CDR2 is FQGNSA. Trimming took off 5 bases at V and 6 bases at J, with 13 bases between the two ends. The CDR3 DNA is TGTGCCAGCAGCCTCACGCCGGGGGATGAAAAACTGTTTTTT. Its protein product is CASSLTPGDEKLFF. The full variable domain, rest sourced from reference TRBV7-2 and TRBJ1-4, is GAGVSQSPSNKVTEKGKDVELRCDPISGHTALYWYRQSLGQGLEFLIYFQGNSAPDKSGLPSDRFSAERTGGSVSTLTIQRTQQEDSAVYLCASSLTPGDEKLFFGSGTQLSVL.

This sequence joins TRBV5-1 and TRBJ2-5, with 9 bases lining up with TRBD1. The V and J ends lost 4 bases and 1 base, in that order; junction bases with no gene match: 8. CDR3 length: 16 amino acids. CDR1 SGHRS and CDR2 YFSETQ come from the germline V gene. CDR3 sequence: CASSNYRDRAQETQYF. DNA of the CDR3: TGCGCCAGCAGCAACTACCGGGACAGGGCCCAAGAGACCCAGTACTTC.

V and J are TRBV7-2 and TRBJ2-3; D remains unclear. CDR3 size: 15 residues. With 4 bases removed from V and 2 bases from J, the gap between germline ends came to 13 bases. In germline, CDR1 is SGHTA, CDR2 FQGNSA. The CDR3 DNA sequence: TGTGCCAGCAGCTGGACCTCTCGGTACACAGATACGCAGTATTTT. Translated, it gives CASSWTSRYTDTQYF.

This chain links TRBV2 with TRBJ1-5; 10 nucleotides match TRBD1. V lost 3 bases and J lost 3; bases outside the gene matches: 2. The germline V gene encodes CDR1 SNHLY and CDR2 FYNNEI. The CDR3 is 15 residues long. Here the CDR3 reads CASSETGGSNQPQHF. The CDR3 DNA reads TGTGCCAGCAGTGAGACAGGGGGCTCCAATCAGCCCCAGCATTTT.

This clonotype turned up a few times. The chain recombines TRBV12-3 or TRBV12-4 with TRBJ2-1, with D tentatively TRBD1 (6 bases). Trimming took 4 bases from V and 6 from J, leaving 13 bases between them. The CDR3 totals 14 residues. The CDR3 DNA is TGTGCCAGCAGTTACCCGGGACAAAGCAATGAGCAGTTCTTC. Amino acid sequence: CASSYPGQSNEQFF.

The rearrangement uses TRBV28 and TRBJ2-7, with TRBD1 as a possible D gene (6 bases). Between the trimmed V and J ends, which lost 5 bases and 5 bases, there was a span of 19 bases. This CDR3 has 15 residues. Germline V gene data show CDR1 as MDHEN and CDR2 as SYDVKM. The CDR3 region has the DNA TGTGCCAGCAGTCCCACCGCCGCAGGGGACCACGAGCAGTACTTC. This codes for CASSPTAAGDHEQYF.

This clonotype occurred many times. This chain joins TRBV7-2 and TRBJ2-7; no clear D. Germline CDR1 and CDR2: SGHTA and FQGNSA. V lost 5 bases to trimming and J lost 0 bases, with 8 bases between them. The CDR3 runs 13 residues. The CDR3 coding sequence is TGTGCCAGCAGCCAGCCGAGCTCCTACGAGCAGTACTTC. Protein sequence: CASSQPSSYEQYF.

This chain uses TRBV28 with TRBJ1-4; 9 bases are a match to TRBD1. The CDR3 sequence is 15 residues long. CDR1 and CDR2 from the germline V gene are MDHEN and SYDVKM. With V trimmed by 8 bases and J by 8 bases, 12 bases remained unmatched. Here the CDR3 DNA reads TGTGCCAGCGGGCCGTTTGGACAGGGGAACGAAAAACTGTTTTTT. Its translation is CASGPFGQGNEKLFF.

The rearrangement links TRBV5-1 to TRBJ2-2; possible D gene TRBD2, 5 bases. CDR3 length: 14 residues. The ends were cut back, 7 bases at V and 1 base at J, with 11 bases in the middle. Germline CDR1 and CDR2: SGHRS and YFSETQ. The CDR3 loop reads CASRGNRNTGELFF. DNA of the CDR3: TGCGCCAGCCGGGGAAACAGGAACACCGGGGAGCTGTTTTTT.

The chain is built from TRBV7-2 and TRBJ2-5, with 7 bases matching TRBD2. The CDR3 totals 16 residues. V was pared by 3 bases and J by 2 bases, with 9 bases of the junction left unmatched. The germline V gene has CDR1 SGHTA and CDR2 FQGNSA. CDR3 sequence reads: CASSLGGSSLQETQYF. Written as DNA, the CDR3 is TGTGCCAGCAGCTTGGGGGGGTCGAGCTTACAAGAGACCCAGTACTTC.

V and J are TRBV7-8 and TRBJ1-2; D ambiguous. V was shortened by 4 bases and J by 8 bases, with 17 bases between the two germline ends. The CDR3 has 14 residues. The germline V gene has CDR1 SGHVS and CDR2 FQNEAQ. CDR3 sequence: CASSSPGTTRGYTF. CDR3 DNA: TGTGCCAGCAGCTCCCCGGGCACAACAAGGGGCTACACCTTC.

V and J are TRBV7-9 and TRBJ2-7; TRBD1 agrees at 10 bases. CDR1 and CDR2 (germline): SEHNR, FQNEAQ (reference sequence). Trimming took 5 bases from V and 2 from J; bases not matched to a gene: 9. CDR3 size: 16 residues. The CDR3 sequence is CASSTYRDRGTYEQYF. The CDR3 DNA follows: TGTGCCAGCAGCACCTACCGGGACAGGGGCACCTACGAGCAGTACTTC.

This clonotype has a single count. The J gene is TRBJ2-1, the V gene TRBV6-1; D remains ambiguous. CDR1 MNHNS and CDR2 SASEGT come from the germline V gene. The ends were cut back, 0 bases at V and 2 bases at J, with 14 bases in the middle. The CDR3 has 17 amino acids. CDR3 in DNA: TGTGCCAGCAGTGAAGCTCCCCTAGGCCTTACCTACAATGAGCAGTTCTTC. This sequence encodes CASSEAPLGLTYNEQFF.

This clonotype was counted many times. The J gene is TRBJ2-7, the V gene TRBV7-2; a possible D gene is TRBD2 (5 bases). This CDR3 is built from 14 residues. Trimming pared 1 base from V and 1 base from J, leaving 8 bases between. The germline V gene encodes CDR1 SGHTA and CDR2 FQGNSA. The CDR3 nucleotides are TGTGCCAGCAGCTTAGTGGGAGCATCCTACGAGCAGTACTTC. It is translated as CASSLVGASYEQYF.

The J gene is TRBJ2-7, the V gene TRBV28; D possibly corresponds to TRBD1 (6 bases). The J call may not be correct, given that the DNA end is closer to TRBJ2-5. This CDR3 is 15 amino acids long. CDR1 MDHEN and CDR2 SYDVKM come from the germline V gene. CDR3 sequence: CASRPRQALGETQYF. Here the CDR3 DNA reads TGTGCCAGCAGACCTCGACAGGCCTTGGGGGAGACCCAGTACTTC.

V usage is TRBV20-1 and J usage is TRBJ2-5, with TRBD1 identical over 7 bases. The CDR3 loop spans 11 amino acids. With V trimmed by 3 bases and J by 11 bases, 6 bases remained unmatched. Germline loops: CDR1 DFQATT, CDR2 SNEGSKA (reference sequence). The CDR3 nucleotides read TGCAGTGCTAGCCCGACAGGGAAGCAGTACTTC. It codes for CSASPTGKQYF.

The chain carries TRBV6-1 and TRBJ1-2; tentatively, D is TRBD1 (6 bases). Germline loops: CDR1 MNHNS, CDR2 SASEGT. The CDR3 is 12 amino acids. Trimming shortened V by 5 bases and J by 8 bases, and 12 bases separated the two germline ends. CDR3 nucleotides: TGTGCCAGCAGTCCTCAGGGGATCGGCTACACCTTC. Translation gives CASSPQGIGYTF.

The V and J genes are TRBV28 and TRBJ2-7, with TRBD1 matching 8 bases. CDR3 size: 14 residues. V lost 7 bases, J lost 2 bases, and 7 bases stayed unmatched. Looked up from germline, CDR1 is MDHEN and CDR2 is SYDVKM. Written as DNA, the CDR3 is TGTGCCAGCATACGGACAGGGAACCCCTACGAGCAGTACTTC. Residues: CASIRTGNPYEQYF.

Many counts were recorded for this clonotype. The chain couples TRBV7-2 to TRBJ1-5; D ambiguous. The CDR3 contains 12 residues. Germline V gives CDR1 SGHTA, CDR2 FQGNSA. The germline V and J ends were trimmed by 1 base and 6 bases, with 4 bases remaining between them. The CDR3 DNA follows: TGTGCCAGCAGCTTAGTTGGTCAGCCCCAGCATTTT. Translation gives CASSLVGQPQHF.

Points on this clonotype: At one end the junction does not follow the germline gene, possibly because of a read error. CDR3 nucleotides: TGTGTCAGCAGTAACCTGGGACAGGGCCACGAGCAGTACTTC. This gives the protein CVSSNLGQGHEQYF. V usage is TRBV6-2 or TRBV6-3 and J usage is TRBJ2-7; 9 bases match TRBD1. This CDR3 contains 14 residues. In germline, CDR1 is MNHEY, CDR2 SVGEGT.

The chain employs TRBV11-3 and TRBJ2-1; D is uncertain. V was clipped by 0 bases and J by 10 bases, with 10 bases between them. CDR1 and CDR2 (germline): SGHNT, YENEEA. The CDR3 spans 13 residues. CDR3 residues: CASSLEGLGEQFF. The CDR3 DNA follows: TGTGCCAGCAGCTTAGAAGGGCTTGGAGAGCAGTTCTTC.

This chain links TRBV15 with TRBJ2-1; 7 positions agree with TRBD2. The CDR3 sequence is 16 residues long. The germline V gene encodes CDR1 LNHNV and CDR2 YYDKDF (reference sequence). V was pared by 6 bases and J by 5 bases, with 13 bases of the junction left unmatched. The CDR3 protein is CATRREGRKGDNEQFF. CDR3 sequence (DNA): TGTGCCACCAGAAGGGAGGGGCGAAAAGGTGACAATGAGCAGTTCTTC.

The rearrangement links TRBV4-1 to TRBJ2-1, with D tentatively TRBD2 (6 bases). The DNA end is a closer match to TRBJ2-7, so the J assignment may be wrong. The CDR3 covers 16 residues. Germline V gene lookup returns CDR1 MGHRA and CDR2 YSYEKL. In DNA form, the CDR3 reads TGCGCCAGCAGCCCTCAGCGGGCCAGCTCCTACAATGAGCAGTACTTC. Amino acid sequence: CASSPQRASSYNEQYF.

The rearrangement uses TRBV3-1 and TRBJ2-7; D remains unclear. V dropped 1 base and J dropped 3 bases, with 7 bases sitting between them. Germline values: CDR1 LGHDT, CDR2 YNNKEL (reference sequence). This CDR3 has 13 residues. The CDR3 sequence is CASSQGRLYEQYF. The CDR3 DNA is TGTGCCAGCAGCCAAGGGCGCCTCTACGAGCAGTACTTC.

V and J are TRBV7-2 and TRBJ2-4; TRBD2 matches 9 bases. The J call may not be correct, given that the DNA end is closer to TRBJ2-7. The CDR3 spans 15 residues. The V gene's germline CDR1 is SGHTA and CDR2 FQGNSA. The CDR3 DNA follows: TGTGCCAGCAGCTTAGGCCTAGCGGGGTATCGCGAGCAGTACTTC. It encodes CASSLGLAGYREQYF.

The V and J genes are TRBV20-1 and TRBJ2-7, with D perhaps matching TRBD1 (5 bases). Trimming removed 0 bases from V and 2 bases from J, with 14 bases in between. The CDR3 length is 15 residues. Germline V gene data show CDR1 as DFQATT and CDR2 as SNEGSKA (reference sequence). CDR3 in DNA: TGCAGTGCTAGAGATCTTCCAGGGCGGACCTACGAGCAGTACTTC. It specifies CSARDLPGRTYEQYF.